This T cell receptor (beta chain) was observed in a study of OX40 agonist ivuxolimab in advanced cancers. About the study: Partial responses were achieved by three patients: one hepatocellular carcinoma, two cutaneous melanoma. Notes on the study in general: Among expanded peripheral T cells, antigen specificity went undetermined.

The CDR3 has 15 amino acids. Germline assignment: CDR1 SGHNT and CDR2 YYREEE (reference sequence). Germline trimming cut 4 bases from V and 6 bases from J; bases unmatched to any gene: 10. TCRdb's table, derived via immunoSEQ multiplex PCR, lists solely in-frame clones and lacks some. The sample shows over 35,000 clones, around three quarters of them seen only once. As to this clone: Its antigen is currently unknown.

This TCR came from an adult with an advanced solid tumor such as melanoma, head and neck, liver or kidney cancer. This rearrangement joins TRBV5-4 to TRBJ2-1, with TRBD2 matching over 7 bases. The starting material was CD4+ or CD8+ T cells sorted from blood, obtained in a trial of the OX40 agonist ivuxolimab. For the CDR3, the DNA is TGTGCCAGCAGCCTCGGGGGGTCGGGAGGCAATGAGCAGTTCTTC. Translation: CASSLGGSGGNEQFF.